These T cell receptor beta chains were read from a single sample in a study of shared clonotypes between healthy human individuals. Clones were sequenced by immunoSEQ multiplex PCR, and TCRdb holds only the in-frame ones, with some missing. The sample lists a few hundred thousand clones, 60% to 70% seen once, with roughly 10% in the top ten. Sequencing input: memory CD4+ T cells sorted from blood. All receptors come from a man under 40 in good health. Each CDR3 is given with its conserved first and last residue. Each record gives: CDR3 DNA, CDR3 protein, clone size, J gene, CDR3 length, D gene, V gene. The D gene is left open where the match is weak. The size entry is marked missing in some rows and otherwise reads once, few, many or a size class.

CDR3 DNA: TGTGCCAGCAGTTACGGGACCACTAATGAAAAACTGTTTTTT
CDR3 protein: CASSYGTTNEKLFF
clone size: NA
J gene: TRBJ1-4
CDR3 length: 14
D gene: NA
V gene: TRBV6-5

CDR3 DNA: TGTGCCAGCAGTTTTCATCCGGGACAGCGCATGAACACTGAAGCTTTCTTT
CDR3 protein: CASSFHPGQRMNTEAFF
clone size: NA
J gene: TRBJ1-1
CDR3 length: 17
D gene: TRBD1
V gene: TRBV27

CDR3 DNA: TGTAGAATCCGGGAGAGAGAAAAACTGTTTTTT
CDR3 protein: CRIREREKLFF
clone size: NA
J gene: TRBJ1-4
CDR3 length: 11
D gene: NA
V gene: TRBV11-3

CDR3 DNA: TGTGCCAGCTCCGGGACACTTAGCAATCAGCCCCAGCATTTT
CDR3 protein: CASSGTLSNQPQHF
clone size: few
J gene: TRBJ1-5
CDR3 length: 14
D gene: NA
V gene: TRBV28

CDR3 DNA: TGCGCCAGCAGCCAAGCCGGAACCTACGAGCAGTACTTC
CDR3 protein: CASSQAGTYEQYF
clone size: NA
J gene: TRBJ2-7
CDR3 length: 13
D gene: NA
V gene: TRBV4-1

CDR3 DNA: TGTGCCTGGAGTCAGGAGGTGAACACTGAAGCTTTCTTT
CDR3 protein: CAWSQEVNTEAFF
clone size: NA
J gene: TRBJ1-1
CDR3 length: 13
D gene: NA
V gene: TRBV30

CDR3 DNA: TGTGCCAGCAGCCAAGAATTCGTTAGCTCCTACAATGAGCAGTTCTTC
CDR3 protein: CASSQEFVSSYNEQFF
clone size: NA
J gene: TRBJ2-1
CDR3 length: 16
D gene: NA
V gene: TRBV14

CDR3 DNA: TGTGCCAGCTCCCGCGAGGCGTCCGGGTCAGGAGGAATTCAGTACTTC
CDR3 protein: CASSREASGSGGIQYF
clone size: NA
J gene: TRBJ2-4
CDR3 length: 16
D gene: NA
V gene: TRBV18

CDR3 DNA: TGTGCCAGCAGTCTTAGAGCCTCGGGCCAAAGAGCTTTCTTT
CDR3 protein: CASSLRASGQRAFF
clone size: few
J gene: TRBJ1-1
CDR3 length: 14
D gene: NA
V gene: TRBV2

CDR3 DNA: TGTGCCAGCAGTGAGCGAGCGGGAGGAGGTGAGCAGTTCTTC
CDR3 protein: CASSERAGGGEQFF
clone size: few
J gene: TRBJ2-1
CDR3 length: 14
D gene: TRBD2
V gene: TRBV2

CDR3 DNA: TGTGCCAGCTGTAGTTCGGGGCACCCCATCTTC
CDR3 protein: CASCSSGHPIF
clone size: many
J gene: TRBJ2-1
CDR3 length: 11
D gene: NA
V gene: TRBV2

CDR3 DNA: TGTGCCAGCAGACGGGAGGGGGCCTCTGGAAACACCATATATTTT
CDR3 protein: CASRREGASGNTIYF
clone size: NA
J gene: TRBJ1-3
CDR3 length: 15
D gene: TRBD1
V gene: TRBV28

CDR3 DNA: TGTGCCAGCAGCTTAGAATTGGGCGGGATTAAGGTTTACGAGCAGTACTTC
CDR3 protein: CASSLELGGIKVYEQYF
clone size: NA
J gene: TRBJ2-7
CDR3 length: 17
D gene: NA
V gene: TRBV7-8

CDR3 DNA: TGCGCCAGCAGCCAAGGGGACAGGGACTACGAGCAGTACTTC
CDR3 protein: CASSQGDRDYEQYF
clone size: NA
J gene: TRBJ2-7
CDR3 length: 14
D gene: TRBD1
V gene: TRBV4-1

CDR3 DNA: TGTGCCAGCTCACCAAAAAAGGGACATACGCAGTATTTT
CDR3 protein: CASSPKKGHTQYF
clone size: NA
J gene: TRBJ2-3
CDR3 length: 13
D gene: NA
V gene: TRBV18

CDR3 DNA: TGTGCCAGCTCACGAGCGACTGATACCGGGGAGCTGTTTTTT
CDR3 protein: CASSRATDTGELFF
clone size: NA
J gene: TRBJ2-2
CDR3 length: 14
D gene: NA
V gene: TRBV18